This T cell receptor (beta chain) came from a study of beta chain features in type 1 diabetes. Whole-study results and caveats: Among all four CD4+ subsets, Type 1 diabetes patients had TCRB CDR3s that were moderately but significantly shorter.

The authors reverse transcribed all of the isolated RNA, so sequencing captured expressed TCRB transcripts. Profiled with immunoSEQ multiplex PCR; TCRdb holds only in-frame clones, not every one. The repertoire holds about 650,000 clones, with under 15% as singletons. About this clone: Its antigen is not known.

Looked up from germline, CDR1 is MNHEY and CDR2 is SVGAGI. This CDR3 spans 14 amino acids. V trimming: 5 bases; J trimming: 9 bases; junction bases outside the gene matches: 9. Input material: naive CD4+ T cells from blood. The receptor comes from a man aged 25-45 years with type 1 diabetes. The chain uses TRBV6-5 and TRBJ2-1; 8 nucleotides match TRBD2. CDR3 amino acids: CASSPWTSRSEQFF. The CDR3 nucleotides are TGTGCCAGCAGTCCTTGGACTAGCCGAAGTGAGCAGTTCTTC.